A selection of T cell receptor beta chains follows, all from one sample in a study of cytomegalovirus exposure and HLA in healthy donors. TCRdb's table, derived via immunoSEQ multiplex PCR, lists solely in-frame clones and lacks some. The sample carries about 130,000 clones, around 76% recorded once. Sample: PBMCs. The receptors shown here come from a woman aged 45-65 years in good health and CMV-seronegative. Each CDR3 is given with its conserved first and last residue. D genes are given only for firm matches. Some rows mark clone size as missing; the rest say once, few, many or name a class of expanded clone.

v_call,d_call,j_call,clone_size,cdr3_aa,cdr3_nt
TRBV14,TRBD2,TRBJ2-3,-,CASSSWGGTDTQYF,TGTGCCAGCAGCTCCTGGGGGGGTACAGATACGCAGTATTTT
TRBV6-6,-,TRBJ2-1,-,CASMAPASYNEQFF,TGTGCCAGCATGGCGCCGGCTAGCTACAATGAGCAGTTCTTC
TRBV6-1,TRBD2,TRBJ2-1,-,CASSERSPAGGRISYNEQFF,TGTGCCAGCAGTGAAAGAAGCCCAGCGGGAGGGCGTATATCCTACAATGAGCAGTTCTTC
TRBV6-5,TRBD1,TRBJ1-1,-,CASSRDRGIPEAFF,TGTGCCAGCAGTCGGGACAGGGGAATCCCTGAAGCTTTCTTT
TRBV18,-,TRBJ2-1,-,CSGTGIPNGEQFF,TGCTCGGGCACAGGGATCCCTAACGGTGAGCAGTTCTTC
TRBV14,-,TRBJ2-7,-,CASSQVGSYEQYF,TGTGCCAGCAGCCAAGTGGGCAGCTACGAGCAGTACTTC
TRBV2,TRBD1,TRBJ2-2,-,CASSGPPGQGANTGELFF,TGTGCCAGCAGTGGCCCGCCGGGACAGGGGGCGAACACCGGGGAGCTGTTTTTT
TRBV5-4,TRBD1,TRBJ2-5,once,CASSLPGQGGETQYF,TGTGCCAGCAGCTTACCGGGACAGGGGGGAGAGACCCAGTACTTC
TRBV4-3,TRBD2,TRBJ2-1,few,CASSQVPLLAGGQNEQFF,TGCGCCAGCAGCCAAGTCCCCCTACTAGCGGGAGGTCAGAATGAGCAGTTCTTC
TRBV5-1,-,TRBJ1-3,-,CASSLAVTGLSSGNTIYF,TGCGCCAGCAGCTTGGCGGTGACAGGCCTTTCTTCCGGAAACACCATATATTTT
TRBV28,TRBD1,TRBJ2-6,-,CASSLQGDRPLSGANVLTF,TGTGCCAGCAGTTTACAGGGGGACCGCCCTCTGAGTGGGGCCAACGTCCTGACTTTC
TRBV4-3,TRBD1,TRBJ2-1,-,CASSLGRTGLHEQFF,TGCGCCAGCAGCCTGGGGAGGACAGGGTTACATGAGCAGTTCTTC
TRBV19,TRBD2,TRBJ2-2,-,CASSLREGPTGELFF,TGTGCCAGTAGTCTACGGGAGGGTCCAACCGGGGAGCTGTTTTTT
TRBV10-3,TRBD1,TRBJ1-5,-,CGGTGSNSNQPQHF,TGTGGCGGGACAGGGTCAAATAGCAATCAGCCCCAGCATTTT
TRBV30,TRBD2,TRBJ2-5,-,CAWGRQGGLAGGQEETQYF,TGTGCCTGGGGCCGACAGGGAGGACTAGCGGGAGGGCAGGAAGAGACCCAGTACTTC
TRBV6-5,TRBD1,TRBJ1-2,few,CASSYTTGAALYHYPF,TGTGCCAGCAGTTACACAACAGGGGCCGCACTATATCACTACCCCTTC
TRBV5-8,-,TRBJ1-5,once,CASSLGLSWGGQPQHF,TGTGCCAGCAGCTTGGGCCTCTCCTGGGGGGGTCAGCCCCAGCATTTT
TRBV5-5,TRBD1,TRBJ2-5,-,CASSADRLRVAQYF,TGTGCCAGCAGCGCGGACAGGCTACGGGTGGCCCAGTACTTC